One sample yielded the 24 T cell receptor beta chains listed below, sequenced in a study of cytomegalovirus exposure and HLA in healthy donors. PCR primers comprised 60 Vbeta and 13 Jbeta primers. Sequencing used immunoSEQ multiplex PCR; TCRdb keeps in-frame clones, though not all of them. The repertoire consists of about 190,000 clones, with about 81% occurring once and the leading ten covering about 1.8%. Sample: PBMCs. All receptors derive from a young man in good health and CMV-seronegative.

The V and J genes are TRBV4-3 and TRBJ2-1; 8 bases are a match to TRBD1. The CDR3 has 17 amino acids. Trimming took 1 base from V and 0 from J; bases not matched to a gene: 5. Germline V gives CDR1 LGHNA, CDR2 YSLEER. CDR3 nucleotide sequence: TGCGCCAGCAGCCAAGGGGGGGACAGGAGCTCCTACAATGAGCAGTTCTTC. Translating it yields CASSQGGDRSSYNEQFF.

CDR3: CASSLGASQETQYF. In DNA form, the CDR3 reads TGTGCCAGCAGCTTAGGGGCCAGCCAGGAGACCCAGTACTTC. This chain connects TRBV11-2 to TRBJ2-5; no clear D gene. The CDR3 length is 14 residues. The germline V and J ends were trimmed by 1 base and 5 bases, with 11 bases remaining between them. Germline V CDR1 and CDR2: SGHAT, FQNNGV. The whole variable domain, filled in from reference TRBV11-2 and TRBJ2-5, reads EAGVAQSPRYKIIEKRQSVAFWCNPISGHATLYWYQQILGQGPKLLIQFQNNGVVDDSQLPKDRFSAERLKGVDSTLKIQPAKLEDSAVYLCASSLGASQETQYFGPGTRLLVL.

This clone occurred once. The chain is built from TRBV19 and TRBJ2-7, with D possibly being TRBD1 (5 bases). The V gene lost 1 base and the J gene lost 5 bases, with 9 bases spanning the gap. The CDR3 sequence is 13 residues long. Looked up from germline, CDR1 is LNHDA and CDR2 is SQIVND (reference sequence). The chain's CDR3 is CASSIADRDEQYF. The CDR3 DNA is TGTGCCAGTAGTATAGCCGACAGAGACGAGCAGTACTTC.

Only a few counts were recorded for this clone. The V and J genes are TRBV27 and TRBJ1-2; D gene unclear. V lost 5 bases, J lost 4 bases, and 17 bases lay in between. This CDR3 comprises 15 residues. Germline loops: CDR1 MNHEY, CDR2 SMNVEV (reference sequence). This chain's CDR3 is CASSIWPPNAYGYTF. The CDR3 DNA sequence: TGTGCCAGCAGTATTTGGCCCCCGAACGCCTATGGCTACACCTTC.

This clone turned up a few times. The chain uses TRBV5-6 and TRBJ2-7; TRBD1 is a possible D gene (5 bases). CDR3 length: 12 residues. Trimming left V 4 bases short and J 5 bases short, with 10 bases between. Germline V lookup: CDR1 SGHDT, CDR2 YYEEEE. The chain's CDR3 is CASSLDRHEQYF. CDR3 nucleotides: TGTGCCAGCAGCCTTGACAGACACGAGCAGTACTTC.

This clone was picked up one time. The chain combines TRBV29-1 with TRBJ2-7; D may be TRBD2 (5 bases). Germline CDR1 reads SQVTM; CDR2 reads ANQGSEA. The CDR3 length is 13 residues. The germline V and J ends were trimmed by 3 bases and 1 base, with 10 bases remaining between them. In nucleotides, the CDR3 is TGCAGCGTTGAGGTCGACTATTCCTACGAGCAGTACTTC. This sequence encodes CSVEVDYSYEQYF.

The CDR3 region has the DNA TGTGCCAGCAGCCTCACTAGCGGGCCTTACAATGAGCAGTTCTTC. Protein sequence: CASSLTSGPYNEQFF. The chain joins TRBV5-6 to TRBJ2-1; 9 positions agree with TRBD2. The CDR3 totals 15 residues. Trimming cost V 4 bases and J 4 bases; bases outside gene matches: 6. Germline loops: CDR1 SGHDT, CDR2 YYEEEE. The variable domain in full, with the rest retrieved from reference TRBV5-6 and TRBJ2-1, is DAGVTQSPTHLIKTRGQQVTLRCSPKSGHDTVSWYQQALGQGPQFIFQYYEEEERQRGNFPDRFSGHQFPNYSSELNVNALLLGDSALYLCASSLTSGPYNEQFFGPGTRLTVL.

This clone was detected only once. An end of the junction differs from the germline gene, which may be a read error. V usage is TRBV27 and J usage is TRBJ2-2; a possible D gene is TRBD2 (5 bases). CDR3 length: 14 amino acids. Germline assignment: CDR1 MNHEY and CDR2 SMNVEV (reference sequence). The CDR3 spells CASSYRPRAGEPFF. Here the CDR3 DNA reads TGTGCCAGCAGTTACCGACCCCGGGCCGGGGAGCCGTTTTTT.

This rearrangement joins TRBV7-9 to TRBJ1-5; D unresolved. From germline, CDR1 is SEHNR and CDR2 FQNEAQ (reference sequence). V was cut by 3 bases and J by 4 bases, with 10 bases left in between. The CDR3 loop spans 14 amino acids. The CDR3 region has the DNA TGTGCCAGCAGCTTGGGCCAACAGAATCAGCCCCAGCATTTT. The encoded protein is CASSLGQQNQPQHF.

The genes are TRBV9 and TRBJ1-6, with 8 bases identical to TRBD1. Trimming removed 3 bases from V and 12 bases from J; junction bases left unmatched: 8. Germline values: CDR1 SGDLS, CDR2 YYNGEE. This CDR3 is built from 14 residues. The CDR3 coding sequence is TGTGCCAGCAGCGCTCAACAGGGGGAGAGACCCCTCCACTTT. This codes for CASSAQQGERPLHF.

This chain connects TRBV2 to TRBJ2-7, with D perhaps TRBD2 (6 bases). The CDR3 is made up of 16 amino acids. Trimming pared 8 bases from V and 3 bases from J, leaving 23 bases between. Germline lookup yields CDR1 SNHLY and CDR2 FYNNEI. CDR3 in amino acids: CASLKRRDGGFYEQYF. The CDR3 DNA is TGTGCCAGCCTTAAAAGGAGGGACGGAGGGTTCTACGAGCAGTACTTC.

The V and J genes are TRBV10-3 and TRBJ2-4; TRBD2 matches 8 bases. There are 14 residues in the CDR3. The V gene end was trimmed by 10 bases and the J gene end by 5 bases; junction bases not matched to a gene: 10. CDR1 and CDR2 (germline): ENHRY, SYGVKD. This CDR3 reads CATTELAGQNIQYF. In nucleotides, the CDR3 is TGTGCCACGACAGAGCTAGCGGGCCAAAACATTCAGTACTTC.

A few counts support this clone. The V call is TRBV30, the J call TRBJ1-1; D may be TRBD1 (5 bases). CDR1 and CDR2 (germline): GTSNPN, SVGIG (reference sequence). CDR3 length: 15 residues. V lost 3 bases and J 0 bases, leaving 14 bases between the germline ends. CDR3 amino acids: CAWRAGTQMNTEAFF. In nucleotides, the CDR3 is TGTGCCTGGAGGGCGGGGACCCAAATGAACACTGAAGCTTTCTTT. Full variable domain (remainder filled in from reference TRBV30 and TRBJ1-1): SQTIHQWPATLVQPVGSPLSLECTVEGTSNPNLYWYRQAAGRGLQLLFYSVGIGQISSEVPQNLSASRPQDRQFILSSKKLLLSDSGFYLCAWRAGTQMNTEAFFGQGTRLTVV.

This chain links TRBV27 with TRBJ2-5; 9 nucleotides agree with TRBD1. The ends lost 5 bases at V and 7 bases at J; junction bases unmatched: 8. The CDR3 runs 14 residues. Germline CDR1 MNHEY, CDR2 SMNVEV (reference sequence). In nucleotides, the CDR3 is TGTGCCAGCAGTGGAACGGGACAGGGAAGGACCCAGTACTTC. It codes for CASSGTGQGRTQYF.

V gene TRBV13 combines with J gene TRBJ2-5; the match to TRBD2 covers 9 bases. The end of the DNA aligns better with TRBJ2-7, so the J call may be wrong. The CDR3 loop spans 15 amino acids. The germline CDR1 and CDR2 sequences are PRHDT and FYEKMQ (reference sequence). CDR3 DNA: TGTGCCAGCAGCTTAGGCAGCGGGAGGCAACACGAGCAGTACTTC. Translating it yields CASSLGSGRQHEQYF.

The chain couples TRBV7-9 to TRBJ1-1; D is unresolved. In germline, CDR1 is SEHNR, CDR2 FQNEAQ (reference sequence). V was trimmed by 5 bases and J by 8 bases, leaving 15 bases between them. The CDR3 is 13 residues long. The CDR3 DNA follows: TGTGCCAGCAGCGCGTCCTCGAGTCTAGAAGCTTTCTTT. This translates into CASSASSSLEAFF.

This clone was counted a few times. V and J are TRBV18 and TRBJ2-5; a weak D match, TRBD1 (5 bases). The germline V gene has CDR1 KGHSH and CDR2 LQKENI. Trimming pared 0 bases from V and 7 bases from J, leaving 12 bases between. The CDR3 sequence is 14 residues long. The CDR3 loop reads CASSPPTTDGTQYF. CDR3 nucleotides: TGTGCCAGCTCACCACCTACGACAGATGGGACCCAGTACTTC.

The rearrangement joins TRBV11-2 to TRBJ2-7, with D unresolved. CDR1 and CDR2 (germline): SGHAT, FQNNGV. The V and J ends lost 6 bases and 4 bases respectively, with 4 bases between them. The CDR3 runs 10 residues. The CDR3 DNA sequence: TGTGCCAGCAGTTATTACGAGCAGTACTTC. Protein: CASSYYEQYF.

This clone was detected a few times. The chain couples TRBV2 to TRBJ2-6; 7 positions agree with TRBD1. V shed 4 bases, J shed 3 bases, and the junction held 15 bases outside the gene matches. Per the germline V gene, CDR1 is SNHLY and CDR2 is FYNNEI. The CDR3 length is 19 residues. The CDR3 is CASSGYRGTRRGGANVLTF. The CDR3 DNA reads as TGTGCCAGCAGTGGGTACAGGGGTACCCGGAGAGGTGGGGCCAACGTCCTGACTTTC.

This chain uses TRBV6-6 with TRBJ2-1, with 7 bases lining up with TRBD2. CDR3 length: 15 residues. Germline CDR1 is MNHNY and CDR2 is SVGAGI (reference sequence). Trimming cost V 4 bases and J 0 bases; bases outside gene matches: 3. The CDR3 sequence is CASSFGLVSYNEQFF. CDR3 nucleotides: TGTGCCAGCAGTTTCGGACTAGTCTCCTACAATGAGCAGTTCTTC.

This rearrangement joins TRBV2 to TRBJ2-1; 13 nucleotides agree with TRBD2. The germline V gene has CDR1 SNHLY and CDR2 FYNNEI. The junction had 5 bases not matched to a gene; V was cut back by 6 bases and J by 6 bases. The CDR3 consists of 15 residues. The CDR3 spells CASSVTSGRPNEQFF. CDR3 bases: TGTGCCAGCAGCGTGACTAGCGGGAGGCCCAATGAGCAGTTCTTC. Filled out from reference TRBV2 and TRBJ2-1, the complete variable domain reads EPEVTQTPSHQVTQMGQEVILRCVPISNHLYFYWYRQILGQKVEFLVSFYNNEISEKSEIFDDQFSVERPDGSNFTLKIRSTKLEDSAMYFCASSVTSGRPNEQFFGPGTRLTVL.

Written as DNA, the CDR3 is TGTGCCAGCAGTGAAGGACGGACAGATATTTCACCCCTCCACTTT. As protein: CASSEGRTDISPLHF. V usage is TRBV2 and J usage is TRBJ1-6; possible D gene TRBD1, 6 bases. V shed 1 base and J shed 9 bases, with 13 bases lying between them. Germline CDR1 and CDR2: SNHLY and FYNNEI. This CDR3 spans 15 amino acids.

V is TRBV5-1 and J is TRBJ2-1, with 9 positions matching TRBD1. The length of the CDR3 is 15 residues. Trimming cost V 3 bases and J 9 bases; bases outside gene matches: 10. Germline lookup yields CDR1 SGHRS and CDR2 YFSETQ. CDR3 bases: TGCGCCAGCAGCTGGGGGGACAGGGATCGTAGTGAGCAGTTCTTC. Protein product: CASSWGDRDRSEQFF. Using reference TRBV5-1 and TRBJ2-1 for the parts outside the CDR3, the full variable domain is KAGVTQTPRYLIKTRGQQVTLSCSPISGHRSVSWYQQTPGQGLQFLFEYFSETQRNKGNFPGRFSGRQFSNSRSEMNVSTLELGDSALYLCASSWGDRDRSEQFFGPGTRLTVL.

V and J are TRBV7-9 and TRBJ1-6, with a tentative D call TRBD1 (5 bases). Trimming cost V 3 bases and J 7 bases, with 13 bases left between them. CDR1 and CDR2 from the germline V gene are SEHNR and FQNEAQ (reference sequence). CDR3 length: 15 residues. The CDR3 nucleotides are TGTGCCAGCAGCTTGTCGGGGGAGGAAAATTCACCCCTCCACTTT. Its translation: CASSLSGEENSPLHF.